These 24 T cell receptor beta chains originate from one sample sequenced in a study of blood T cell repertoires in COVID-19. Sequencing used immunoSEQ multiplex PCR; TCRdb keeps in-frame clones, though not all of them. The table records about 64,000 clones, 65% to 90% of them present only once. The sample comprised peripheral blood. Receptors were obtained from a man between 40 and 49 years old with acute or convalescent COVID-19.

The chain is built from TRBV11-2 and TRBJ2-7; D may be TRBD2 (5 bases). The CDR3 has 13 residues. The V gene's germline CDR1 is SGHAT and CDR2 FQNNGV. Between the trimmed V and J ends, which lost 5 bases and 4 bases, there was a span of 12 bases. This chain's CDR3 is CASSQRGGYEQYF. The CDR3 region has the DNA TGTGCCAGCAGCCAACGGGGTGGGTACGAGCAGTACTTC. Using reference TRBV11-2 and TRBJ2-7 for the parts outside the CDR3, the full variable domain is EAGVAQSPRYKIIEKRQSVAFWCNPISGHATLYWYQQILGQGPKLLIQFQNNGVVDDSQLPKDRFSAERLKGVDSTLKIQPAKLEDSAVYLCASSQRGGYEQYFGPGTRLTVT.

The rearrangement links TRBV13 to TRBJ2-7; 8 bases line up with TRBD1. Germline CDR1 reads PRHDT; CDR2 reads FYEKMQ (reference sequence). The V gene end was trimmed by 5 bases and the J gene end by 3 bases; junction bases not matched to a gene: 3. The CDR3 is 13 amino acids. The CDR3 sequence: CASSHGTGYEQYF. As DNA, the CDR3 is TGTGCCAGCAGCCACGGGACAGGCTACGAGCAGTACTTC.

The J gene is TRBJ1-2, the V gene TRBV30; 8 bases are shared with TRBD1. The V and J ends lost 2 bases and 4 bases, in that order; junction bases with no gene match: 9. This CDR3 has 15 residues. Germline CDR1 reads GTSNPN; CDR2 reads SVGIG (reference sequence). In DNA, the CDR3 is TGTGCCTGGAGTTCAGGGGGCGGAGGGGGCTATGGCTACACCTTC. It specifies CAWSSGGGGGYGYTF.

The V gene is TRBV7-2, the J gene TRBJ1-5, with a tentative D call TRBD1 (6 bases). Trimming removed 0 bases at V and 6 bases at J, with 9 bases between. This CDR3 is built from 14 residues. Per germline, CDR1 SGHTA and CDR2 FQGNSA. This CDR3 is CASSLAKQGQPQHF. Here the CDR3 DNA reads TGTGCCAGCAGCTTAGCTAAACAGGGTCAGCCCCAGCATTTT. Full variable domain (outside the CDR3, taken from reference TRBV7-2 and TRBJ1-5): GAGVSQSPSNKVTEKGKDVELRCDPISGHTALYWYRQSLGQGLEFLIYFQGNSAPDKSGLPSDRFSAERTGGSVSTLTIQRTQQEDSAVYLCASSLAKQGQPQHFGDGTRLSIL.

The rearrangement joins TRBV6-5 to TRBJ1-1; a possible D gene is TRBD1 (5 bases). V was pared by 8 bases and J by 5 bases, with 9 bases between. Germline lookup yields CDR1 MNHEY and CDR2 SVGAGI. This CDR3 region has 11 residues. Here the CDR3 reads CASGRGTEAFF. The CDR3 region has the DNA TGTGCCAGCGGTCGGGGGACTGAAGCTTTCTTT.

V and J are TRBV6-5 and TRBJ2-7, with a possible D match to TRBD2 (5 bases). The CDR3 sequence is 14 residues long. Germline values: CDR1 MNHEY, CDR2 SVGAGI. V lost 7 bases and J 7 bases, leaving 20 bases between the germline ends. CDR3 sequence reads: CASTQTNPPLEQYF. The CDR3 DNA sequence: TGTGCCAGCACCCAGACTAACCCCCCCTTGGAGCAGTACTTC.

This chain's CDR3 is CATSDSRGGVTDTQYF. CDR3 in DNA: TGTGCCACCAGTGATTCTCGGGGGGGCGTGACAGATACGCAGTATTTT. The rearrangement joins TRBV24-1 to TRBJ2-3; 8 nucleotides line up with TRBD2. The CDR3 is 16 residues long. V gave up 2 bases and J gave up 3 bases; unmatched junction bases: 6. Germline CDR1 reads KGHDR; CDR2 reads SFDVKD.

This clone occurred once. The gene calls are TRBV6-5 and TRBJ2-4; weak D call: TRBD2 (5 bases). Germline CDR1 and CDR2: MNHEY and SVGAGI. CDR3 length: 15 amino acids. Trimming stripped 5 bases from V and 0 bases from J, with 11 bases between. The CDR3 here is CASSRRDLAKNIQYF. The CDR3 nucleotides read TGTGCCAGCAGTCGCCGGGATTTAGCCAAAAACATTCAGTACTTC.

The chain employs TRBV19 and TRBJ2-2; TRBD2 matches 11 bases. The CDR3 runs to 16 residues. Germline CDR1 and CDR2: LNHDA and SQIVND (reference sequence). V shed 4 bases and J 5 bases; nucleotides not matched to a gene: 6. This CDR3 is CASSRVAGGPTGELFF. CDR3 nucleotide sequence: TGTGCCAGTAGTAGAGTAGCGGGGGGGCCGACCGGGGAGCTGTTTTTT.

The count of this clone is one. Other DNA sequences within the sample encode an identical CDR3. The chain is built from TRBV29-1 and TRBJ1-1; 7 nucleotides agree with TRBD1. The trim removed 6 bases at V and 1 base at J, leaving 2 bases unmatched. CDR3 length equals 12 residues. Germline V CDR1 and CDR2: SQVTM, ANQGSEA. This CDR3 is CSVNRGNTEAFF. In DNA, the CDR3 is TGCAGCGTGAACAGGGGGAACACTGAAGCTTTCTTT. Full variable domain (missing parts from reference TRBV29-1 and TRBJ1-1): SAVISQKPSRDICQRGTSLTIQCQVDSQVTMMFWYRQQPGQSLTLIATANQGSEATYESGFVIDKFPISRPNLTFSTLTVSNMSPEDSSIYLCSVNRGNTEAFFGQGTRLTVV.

This clone was picked up one time. This chain links TRBV5-6 with TRBJ1-3, with D perhaps TRBD1 (5 bases). Trimming pared 0 bases from V and 4 bases from J, leaving 5 bases between. Germline CDR1 SGHDT, CDR2 YYEEEE. CDR3 size: 13 residues. This CDR3 is CASSLDRGNTIYF. As DNA, the CDR3 is TGTGCCAGCAGCTTGGACAGGGGAAACACCATATATTTT.

The rearrangement links TRBV4-2 to TRBJ2-7; weak D call: TRBD2 (5 bases). V gave up 0 bases and J gave up 2 bases, with 11 bases separating them. Germline V gene lookup returns CDR1 LGHNA and CDR2 YNFKEQ. This CDR3 spans 15 amino acids. CDR3 in DNA: TGTGCCAGCAGCCAAGATCGCACGGGGACCTACGAGCAGTACTTC. Amino acid sequence: CASSQDRTGTYEQYF.

V usage is TRBV28 and J usage is TRBJ2-5, with 7 bases matching TRBD2. The CDR3 contains 16 residues. Trimming took 3 bases from V and 1 from J; bases not matched to a gene: 8. CDR1 is MDHEN, CDR2 SYDVKM, per germline. CDR3 in amino acids: CASSLGGTGSQETQYF. CDR3 coding DNA: TGTGCCAGCAGTTTGGGGGGGACGGGAAGCCAAGAGACCCAGTACTTC.

This clone occurred a few times. J is TRBJ1-4 and V is TRBV18; TRBD1 matches at 10 bases. Germline V CDR1 and CDR2: KGHSH, LQKENI. This CDR3 contains 15 residues. After removal of 2 bases from V and 6 bases from J, the junction contained 3 bases not matched to a gene. Written as DNA, the CDR3 is TGTGCCAGCTCACCAGACGGGACAGGGGATGAAAAACTGTTTTTT. Protein: CASSPDGTGDEKLFF.

This clone came up a few times. The J gene is TRBJ1-2, the V gene TRBV5-8; D is undetermined. CDR3 length equals 13 residues. V was clipped by 3 bases and J by 2 bases, with 8 bases between them. Looked up from germline, CDR1 is SGHTS and CDR2 is YDEGEE. The CDR3 loop reads CASSSGLNYGYTF. CDR3 coding DNA: TGTGCCAGCAGCTCCGGGTTGAACTATGGCTACACCTTC.

This chain uses TRBV9 with TRBJ2-5, with D possibly matching TRBD1 (5 bases). Trimming pared 2 bases from V and 5 bases from J, leaving 10 bases between. This CDR3 has 13 residues. Germline V gene lookup returns CDR1 SGDLS and CDR2 YYNGEE. The CDR3 loop is CASSVRARETQYF. CDR3 in DNA: TGTGCCAGCAGCGTCAGGGCCCGCGAGACCCAGTACTTC.

This clone was picked up a small number of times. This chain links TRBV6-5 with TRBJ1-1, with D possibly being TRBD1 (5 bases). This CDR3 is built from 13 residues. Trimming cost V 7 bases and J 2 bases, with 11 bases left between them. Germline CDR1 and CDR2: MNHEY and SVGAGI. As DNA, the CDR3 is TGTGCCAGCACCGGAGGGGTAAACACTGAAGCTTTCTTT. This encodes CASTGGVNTEAFF.

The sample holds a few counts of this clone. The genes are TRBV11-3 and TRBJ1-4, with 7 positions matching TRBD1. J was trimmed by 6 bases and V by 1 base; bases with no gene match: 11. The CDR3 contains 17 residues. CDR1 SGHNT and CDR2 YENEEA come from the germline V gene. CDR3 in amino acids: CASSLGSHYRGDEKLFF. In nucleotides, the CDR3 is TGTGCCAGCAGCTTAGGTTCGCACTACAGGGGTGATGAAAAACTGTTTTTT.

The genes are TRBV10-3 and TRBJ2-5; possible D gene TRBD1, 5 bases. The CDR3 is 12 residues long. In germline, CDR1 is ENHRY, CDR2 SYGVKD. The V end lost 6 bases, the J end lost 5 bases, and 10 bases lay between the germline ends. The CDR3 loop is CAISRVGETQYF. The DNA for the CDR3 is TGTGCCATCAGCAGGGTCGGGGAGACCCAGTACTTC.

The chain couples TRBV12-3 or TRBV12-4 to TRBJ1-1; D gene ambiguous. This CDR3 contains 13 residues. Trimming cost V 5 bases and J 0 bases, with 7 bases left between them. CDR3 DNA: TGTGCCAGCAGTATTCAGTTGAACACTGAAGCTTTCTTT. It codes for CASSIQLNTEAFF.

The CDR3 coding sequence is TGTGCCAGCAGTCCGGGGGGCCAGACTGAAGCTTTCTTT. Residues: CASSPGGQTEAFF. The V call is TRBV25-1, the J call TRBJ1-1; D is perhaps TRBD1 (6 bases). The V and J ends lost 5 bases and 5 bases respectively, with 12 bases between them. CDR1 and CDR2 from the germline V gene are MGHDK and SYGVNS. The CDR3 loop spans 13 amino acids.

The chain couples TRBV5-1 to TRBJ1-6, with D possibly being TRBD1 (5 bases). The V end lost 0 bases, the J end lost 5 bases, and 9 bases lay between the germline ends. This CDR3 spans 15 amino acids. In germline, CDR1 is SGHRS, CDR2 YFSETQ. CDR3 amino acids: CASSLGAGNNSPLHF. The CDR3 nucleotides are TGCGCCAGCAGCTTGGGGGCAGGGAATAATTCACCCCTCCACTTT.

As for this clone: The junction and the germline gene differ at one end; a read error may be behind it. The chain joins TRBV30 to TRBJ2-5; D is perhaps TRBD2 (5 bases). The CDR3 extends over 11 amino acids. The germline V gene encodes CDR1 GTSNPN and CDR2 SVGIG (reference sequence). CDR3 amino acids: CAWSVGKRVDF. The CDR3 coding sequence is TGTGCCTGGAGTGTGGGCAAGAGGGTCGACTTC.

There are a few counts of this clone. The V and J genes are TRBV3-1 (or the pseudogene TRBV3-2) and TRBJ2-1, with TRBD2 matching 9 bases. The germline gives CDR1 LGHDT, CDR2 YNNKEL (reference sequence). V lost 0 bases and J lost 6; bases outside the gene matches: 9. This CDR3 region has 17 residues. The chain's CDR3 is CASSQDLWRGGSNEQFF. In DNA, the CDR3 is TGTGCCAGCAGCCAAGATCTTTGGCGGGGGGGCTCCAATGAGCAGTTCTTC.